The 13 T cell receptor beta chains below were found in one sample sequenced in a study of cytomegalovirus exposure and HLA in healthy donors. Researchers ran the PCR with 60 Vbeta and 13 Jbeta primers. TCRdb's copy holds only in-frame clones and misses some; the assay was immunoSEQ multiplex PCR. The table lists tens of thousands of clones, with approximately 12% in the top ten. The sequenced sample consisted of PBMCs. Receptor source: a woman aged 25 to 45 in good health and CMV-seropositive.

The CDR3 nucleotides read TGTGCCAGCAACCCGGACAGGATCACTGGAAACACCATATATTTT. This translates into CASNPDRITGNTIYF. The chain joins TRBV2 to TRBJ1-3; TRBD1 matches at 7 bases. The CDR3 has 15 amino acids. V was pared by 7 bases and J by 2 bases, with 8 bases of the junction left unmatched. The germline gives CDR1 SNHLY, CDR2 FYNNEI.

J is TRBJ2-7 and V is TRBV7-9; the D gene is possibly TRBD2 (5 bases). The CDR3 loop spans 14 amino acids. Germline-derived CDR1 and CDR2 are SEHNR and FQNEAQ (reference sequence). The V gene lost 2 bases and the J gene lost 2 bases, with 10 bases spanning the gap. CDR3 DNA: TGTGCCAGCAGCTTACCTGACGGGGCCTACGAGCAGTACTTC. This gives the protein CASSLPDGAYEQYF. Based on the CDR3 plus reference TRBV7-9 and TRBJ2-7, the full variable domain is DTGVSQNPRHKITKRGQNVTFRCDPISEHNRLYWYRQTLGQGPEFLTYFQNEAQLEKSRLLSDRFSAERPKGSFSTLEIQRTEQGDSAMYLCASSLPDGAYEQYFGPGTRLTVT.

Turning to this clone: The junction shows a germline mismatch at one end, possibly a read error. The V call is TRBV9, the J call TRBJ1-1; TRBD1 might be the D (5 bases). Germline values: CDR1 SGDLS, CDR2 YYNGEE. CDR3 size: 12 residues. The CDR3 reads CASSVPGGEDFF. The CDR3 DNA sequence: TGTGCCAGCAGCGTTCCGGGGGGTGAAGATTTCTTT. The whole variable domain, filled in from reference TRBV9 and TRBJ1-1, reads DSGVTQTPKHLITATGQRVTLRCSPRSGDLSVYWYQQSLDQGLQFLIQYYNGEERAKGNILERFSAQQFPDLHSELNLSSLELGDSALYFCASSVPGGEDFFGQGTRLTVV.

The rearrangement joins TRBV6-4 to TRBJ2-7; maybe TRBD2 (5 bases). In germline, CDR1 is MRHNA, CDR2 SNTAGT. Trimming pared 4 bases from V and 5 bases from J, leaving 15 bases between. The CDR3 has 14 amino acids. The CDR3 DNA is TGTGCCAGCAGTGCAGACGCAGCGACTAACGAGCAGTACTTC. This translates into CASSADAATNEQYF.

The CDR3 sequence: CASSRGQNTGELFF. The CDR3 nucleotides are TGCGCCAGCAGCCGGGGACAGAACACCGGGGAGCTGTTTTTT. The chain uses TRBV5-1 and TRBJ2-2, with D perhaps TRBD1 (6 bases). Germline V CDR1 and CDR2: SGHRS, YFSETQ. V dropped 4 bases and J dropped 1 base, with 8 bases sitting between them. The CDR3 spans 14 residues.

The chain links TRBV9 to TRBJ2-5; 8 positions agree with TRBD2. CDR3 length: 14 residues. From germline, CDR1 is SGDLS and CDR2 YYNGEE. The ends lost 3 bases at V and 9 bases at J; junction bases unmatched: 10. In nucleotides, the CDR3 is TGTGCCAGCAGCGCCTATAGCGGGACGGAGGCCCAGTACTTC. It yields the protein CASSAYSGTEAQYF. The whole variable domain, remainder taken from reference TRBV9 and TRBJ2-5, is DSGVTQTPKHLITATGQRVTLRCSPRSGDLSVYWYQQSLDQGLQFLIQYYNGEERAKGNILERFSAQQFPDLHSELNLSSLELGDSALYFCASSAYSGTEAQYFGPGTRLLVL.

The rearrangement links TRBV29-1 to TRBJ2-3; weak D call: TRBD1 (5 bases). The CDR3 has 14 amino acids. Germline loops: CDR1 SQVTM, CDR2 ANQGSEA. Trimming cost V 5 bases and J 4 bases, with 16 bases left between them. CDR3 loop: CSVRGVGLADTQYF. The DNA of the CDR3 is TGCAGCGTTAGAGGCGTGGGGCTTGCAGATACGCAGTATTTT.

CDR3 in DNA: TGTGCCATCAGTGACCGGGGCGGGGGTTCACCCCTCCACTTT. Its translation: CAISDRGGGSPLHF. The J gene is TRBJ1-6, the V gene TRBV10-3; a weak D match, TRBD1 (5 bases). Trimming removed 3 bases from V and 9 bases from J, with 12 bases in between. The CDR3 loop spans 14 amino acids. Germline CDR1 reads ENHRY; CDR2 reads SYGVKD.

V and J are TRBV9 and TRBJ1-2; TRBD1 matches at 8 bases. Trimming at V came to 1 base and at J to 6 bases, leaving 8 bases not matched to a gene. Germline V lookup: CDR1 SGDLS, CDR2 YYNGEE. The CDR3 extends over 15 amino acids. The DNA of the CDR3 is TGTGCCAGCAGCGTACAGGACAGGGCCTGGAATGGCTACACCTTC. It is translated as CASSVQDRAWNGYTF.

In DNA form, the CDR3 reads TGTGCCAGCAGCTTAGTTCTGGGGAGGTATGGCTACACCTTC. Protein: CASSLVLGRYGYTF. V usage is TRBV13 and J usage is TRBJ1-2; D uncertain. Between the trimmed V and J ends, which lost 1 base and 5 bases, there was a span of 11 bases. The CDR3 is 14 residues long. Per germline, CDR1 PRHDT and CDR2 FYEKMQ (reference sequence).

This chain uses TRBV5-7 with TRBJ1-5; possible D gene TRBD1, 5 bases. TRBV5-7 is given ORF status, its function remaining uncertain. The CDR3 has 15 residues. With 2 bases removed from V and 6 bases from J, the gap between germline ends came to 15 bases. Here the CDR3 DNA reads TGTGCCAGCAGCTTCTGTGACAGCTCTTTTCAGCCCCAGCATTTT. Its protein product is CASSFCDSSFQPQHF.

The chain has TRBV29-1 and TRBJ2-1; TRBD2 matches 9 bases. This CDR3 spans 13 amino acids. CDR1 is SQVTM, CDR2 ANQGSEA, per germline. J lost 4 bases, V lost 7 bases, and 5 bases had no gene match. CDR3 DNA: TGCAGCGGAGGGACTAGCTTTTACAATGAGCAGTTCTTC. Amino acid sequence: CSGGTSFYNEQFF.

The chain carries TRBV6-5 and TRBJ2-5, with 7 bases that match TRBD1. The trim removed 6 bases at V and 1 base at J, leaving 5 bases unmatched. Germline V CDR1 and CDR2: MNHEY, SVGAGI. CDR3 length: 14 residues. CDR3 in DNA: TGTGCCAGCAGGTGGGGACAGACCCAAGAGACCCAGTACTTC. Its translation: CASRWGQTQETQYF.